This paragraph reports one TCR beta chain. The sample originates from a study of T cell changes during pregnancy in multiple sclerosis. The CDR3 has 15 amino acids. From germline, CDR1 is SGHAT and CDR2 FQNNGV. J lost 3 bases, V lost 4 bases, and 5 bases had no gene match. Libraries were prepared by immunoSEQ multiplex PCR; TCRdb keeps only in-frame clonotypes and omits some of them. The table records around 96,000 clones, 90% to 95% of them present only once. The input for sequencing was peripheral blood, taken in the first trimester of pregnancy. The gene calls are TRBV11-2 and TRBJ2-7; 11 bases are shared with TRBD1. This receptor was taken from a female donor with multiple sclerosis, enrolled in a pregnancy study. CDR3 sequence reads: CASSSPGTGGYEQYF. DNA for the CDR3: TGTGCCAGCAGCTCGCCCGGGACAGGGGGCTACGAGCAGTACTTC.